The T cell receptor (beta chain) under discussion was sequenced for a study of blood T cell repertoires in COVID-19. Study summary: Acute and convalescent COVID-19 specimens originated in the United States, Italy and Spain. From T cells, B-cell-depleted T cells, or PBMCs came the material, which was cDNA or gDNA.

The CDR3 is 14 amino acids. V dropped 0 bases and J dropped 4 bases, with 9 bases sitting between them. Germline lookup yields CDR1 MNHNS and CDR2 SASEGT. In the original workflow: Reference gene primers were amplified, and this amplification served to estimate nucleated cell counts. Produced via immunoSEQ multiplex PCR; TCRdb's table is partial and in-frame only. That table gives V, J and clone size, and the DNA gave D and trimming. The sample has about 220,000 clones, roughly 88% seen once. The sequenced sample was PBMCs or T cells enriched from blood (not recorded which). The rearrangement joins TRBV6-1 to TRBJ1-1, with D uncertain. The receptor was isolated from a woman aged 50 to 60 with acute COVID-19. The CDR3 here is CASSEALGLTEAFF. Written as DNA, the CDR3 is TGTGCCAGCAGTGAAGCGCTGGGCCTCACTGAAGCTTTCTTT.